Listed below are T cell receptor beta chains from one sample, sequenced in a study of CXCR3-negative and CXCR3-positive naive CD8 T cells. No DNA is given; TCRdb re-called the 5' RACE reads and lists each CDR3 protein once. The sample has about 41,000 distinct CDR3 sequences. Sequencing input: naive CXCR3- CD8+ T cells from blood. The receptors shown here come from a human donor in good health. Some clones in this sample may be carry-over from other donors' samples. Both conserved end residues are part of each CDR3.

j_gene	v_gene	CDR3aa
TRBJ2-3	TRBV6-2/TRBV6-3	CAIRGSDTQYF
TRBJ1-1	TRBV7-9	CASSPPWAVKNTEAFF
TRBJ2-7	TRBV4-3	CASSPHSSNSYEQYF
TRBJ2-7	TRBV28	CASSLKANYEQYF
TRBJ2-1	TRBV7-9	CASSHGTSGEPYNEQFF
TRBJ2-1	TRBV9	CASSVGSGIGNEQFF
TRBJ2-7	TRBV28	CASSFLNEQYF
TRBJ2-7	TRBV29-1	CSVEGVDLLDPRGQYF
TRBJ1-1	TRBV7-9	CASSTWTGRDAGAFF
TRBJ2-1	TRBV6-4	CASSDPLAGYNEQFF
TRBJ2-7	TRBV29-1	CSVEIQGNEQYF
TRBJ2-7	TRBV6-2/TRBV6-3	CASRGPRTDEQYF
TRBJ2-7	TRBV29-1	CSVEDEGGKQYF
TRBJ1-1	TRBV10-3	CAISDGTDPTEALF
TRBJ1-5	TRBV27	CASSPPGINQPQHF
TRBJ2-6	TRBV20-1	CSALNWDSHSGANVLTF